This T cell receptor beta chain was profiled in a study of blood T cells in healthy people across ages. The CDR3 is 11 amino acids. The germline gives CDR1 DFQATT, CDR2 SNEGSKA (reference sequence). V shed 3 bases and J shed 5 bases, with 7 bases lying between them. There are a few counts of this clonotype. Then a second PCR, running about 7 to 11 cycles, was carried out with a sample-barcoded 5' primer and a J-beta primer mix. A template-switch adaptor containing 12 random nucleotides labeled each cDNA molecule. TCRdb re-derived calls from the 5' RACE reads in MiXCR, one entry per CDR3 protein. Found here are a few hundred thousand distinct CDR3 sequences, approximately 47% of them singletons; the top ten hold around 53%.

The source material was blood. The receptor comes from a man aged 60 to 75 in good health. J is TRBJ1-2 and V is TRBV20-1; D not resolved. The CDR3, as DNA: TGCAGTGCTAGTCCGGTGTATGGCTACACCTTC. Protein product: CSASPVYGYTF.